Presented here are 26 T cell receptor beta chains from one specimen sequenced in a study of blood T cell repertoires in COVID-19. The assay was immunoSEQ multiplex PCR, and TCRdb's table has in-frame clones only and misses some. This table holds under 200,000 clones, more than 75% found once. The sequenced sample was peripheral blood. The receptors derive from a man in his forties with active or convalescent COVID-19.

V is TRBV20-1 and J is TRBJ2-1; D might be TRBD2 (5 bases). Germline CDR1 is DFQATT and CDR2 is SNEGSKA (reference sequence). The ends were cut back, 3 bases at V and 0 bases at J, with 12 bases in the middle. The CDR3 runs to 15 residues. CDR3 region: CSASEGASSYNEQFF. For the CDR3, the DNA is TGCAGTGCTAGTGAGGGAGCCAGCTCCTACAATGAGCAGTTCTTC.

The V call is TRBV6-2 or TRBV6-3, the J call TRBJ2-1, with TRBD2 identical over 9 bases. This CDR3 comprises 15 residues. Per germline, CDR1 MNHEY and CDR2 SVGEGT. V gave up 2 bases and J gave up 3 bases; unmatched junction bases: 2. The CDR3 DNA reads as TGTGCCAGCAGTTACGCTAGCGGGATCTACAATGAGCAGTTCTTC. It specifies CASSYASGIYNEQFF.

This chain connects TRBV28 to TRBJ1-4; D not resolved. Germline loops: CDR1 MDHEN, CDR2 SYDVKM. V was cut by 4 bases and J by 7 bases, with 7 bases left in between. This CDR3 contains 12 residues. The CDR3 DNA is TGTGCCAGCAGTTCATCCGGTGAAAAACTGTTTTTT. Its protein product is CASSSSGEKLFF.

The chain combines TRBV4-2 with TRBJ1-2, with D tentatively TRBD1 (6 bases). Germline V gene sequence: CDR1 LGHNA, CDR2 YNFKEQ. V lost 0 bases and J lost 3, with 11 bases in between. CDR3 length equals 15 residues. As DNA, the CDR3 is TGTGCCAGCAGCCAAGATCTGGGGGCTGACTATGGCTACACCTTC. Translated, it gives CASSQDLGADYGYTF.

The J gene is TRBJ2-3, the V gene TRBV12-3 or TRBV12-4, with D maybe TRBD1 (5 bases). Trimming shortened V by 8 bases and J by 4 bases, and 13 bases separated the two germline ends. The CDR3 extends over 13 amino acids. The CDR3 DNA sequence: TGTGCCAGCGCCTGGGGCGAATCAGATACGCAGTATTTT. It is translated as CASAWGESDTQYF.

The chain recombines TRBV7-9 with TRBJ2-3, with TRBD2 identical over 9 bases. In germline, CDR1 is SEHNR, CDR2 FQNEAQ (reference sequence). This CDR3 is 15 amino acids long. V shed 5 bases, J shed 7 bases, and the junction held 10 bases outside the gene matches. In nucleotides, the CDR3 is TGTGCCAGCAGCCACCCGGTCGCGGGGGGGAATACGCAGTATTTT. Its translation: CASSHPVAGGNTQYF.

The V call is TRBV29-1, the J call TRBJ2-1; D may be TRBD2 (5 bases). V dropped 7 bases and J dropped 4 bases, with 8 bases sitting between them. Looked up from germline, CDR1 is SQVTM and CDR2 is ANQGSEA. This CDR3 is built from 11 residues. The CDR3 nucleotides read TGCAGCGACGGGGAGTACAATGAGCAGTTCTTC. Translation gives CSDGEYNEQFF.

The CDR3 sequence is CASSRTGWGEKLFF. CDR3 sequence (DNA): TGTGCCAGCAGTCGGACAGGCTGGGGTGAAAAACTGTTTTTT. This sequence joins TRBV6-5 and TRBJ1-4; 7 positions agree with TRBD1. Germline CDR1 MNHEY, CDR2 SVGAGI. Trimming removed 5 bases from V and 7 bases from J; junction bases left unmatched: 7. This CDR3 is 14 amino acids long.

The V call is TRBV24-1, the J call TRBJ2-1, with a tentative D call TRBD2 (6 bases). The V end lost 3 bases, the J end lost 0 bases, and 11 bases lay between the germline ends. This CDR3 is built from 16 residues. The germline CDR1 and CDR2 sequences are KGHDR and SFDVKD. CDR3 DNA: TGTGCCACCAGTGATGCGGGGCTAAGCTCCTACAATGAGCAGTTCTTC. It is translated as CATSDAGLSSYNEQFF.

V is TRBV7-2 and J is TRBJ1-1, with D uncertain. Germline CDR1 reads SGHTA; CDR2 reads FQGNSA. Trimming took 3 bases from V and 8 from J, leaving 10 bases between them. The CDR3 has 12 residues. The CDR3 nucleotides read TGTGCCAGCAGCTTTGTGTGGGCGGAAGCTTTCTTT. Translating gives CASSFVWAEAFF.

This chain joins TRBV7-8 and TRBJ2-1; 8 bases line up with TRBD1. J gave up 7 bases and V 3 bases, and 5 bases lay outside the gene matches. Germline V gene data show CDR1 as SGHVS and CDR2 as FQNEAQ. This CDR3 has 14 residues. The CDR3 here is CASSFRDRTNEQFF. Here the CDR3 DNA reads TGTGCCAGCAGCTTCCGGGACAGGACAAATGAGCAGTTCTTC.

The chain has TRBV18 and TRBJ1-2; the match to TRBD1 covers 8 bases. This CDR3 comprises 16 residues. Losses at the gene ends were 6 bases for V and 1 base for J; bases not matched to a gene: 10. Germline lookup yields CDR1 KGHSH and CDR2 LQKENI. The CDR3 DNA follows: TGTGCCAGCTCGATCGGGACAGGTGATAGTAACTATGGCTACACCTTC. Translated: CASSIGTGDSNYGYTF.

This chain connects TRBV5-1 to TRBJ1-1; unclear D gene. The CDR3 is made up of 12 amino acids. The germline V gene encodes CDR1 SGHRS and CDR2 YFSETQ. V gave up 2 bases and J gave up 5 bases, with 7 bases separating them. CDR3 nucleotides: TGCGCCAGCAGCTTTATACAGACTGAAGCTTTCTTT. This sequence encodes CASSFIQTEAFF.

The V and J genes are TRBV19 and TRBJ1-1; D is uncertain. CDR3 length: 12 amino acids. CDR1 is LNHDA, CDR2 SQIVND, per germline (reference sequence). V shed 8 bases and J shed 2 bases, with 9 bases lying between them. The CDR3, as DNA: TGTGCCAGTCGGTCCCATAACACTGAAGCTTTCTTT. It encodes CASRSHNTEAFF.

This sequence joins TRBV6-5 and TRBJ1-3; unclear D gene. Between the trimmed V and J ends, which lost 6 bases and 4 bases, there was a span of 13 bases. CDR1 and CDR2 from the germline V gene are MNHEY and SVGAGI. This CDR3 has 14 amino acids. In DNA, the CDR3 is TGTGCCAGCAGCGCCCGGGATGTGGGAAACACCATATATTTT. Translated, it gives CASSARDVGNTIYF.

The V gene is TRBV5-4, the J gene TRBJ2-7, with D possibly matching TRBD2 (6 bases). Germline V lookup: CDR1 SGHNT, CDR2 YYREEE (reference sequence). Trimming took off 0 bases at V and 0 bases at J, with 10 bases between the two ends. This CDR3 is built from 15 residues. The CDR3 nucleotides are TGTGCCAGCAGCTTGGGCCTGCGGGACTCCTACGAGCAGTACTTC. Translation: CASSLGLRDSYEQYF. Filled out from reference TRBV5-4 and TRBJ2-7, the complete variable domain reads ETGVTQSPTHLIKTRGQQVTLRCSSQSGHNTVSWYQQALGQGPQFIFQYYREEENGRGNFPPRFSGLQFPNYSSELNVNALELDDSALYLCASSLGLRDSYEQYFGPGTRLTVT.

The V gene is TRBV6-6, the J gene TRBJ2-1, with TRBD2 matching 8 bases. Germline CDR1 MNHNY, CDR2 SVGAGI (reference sequence). There are 12 residues in the CDR3. Trimming removed 5 bases from V and 14 bases from J; junction bases left unmatched: 8. This CDR3 reads CASSNPGLGEFF. In DNA form, the CDR3 reads TGTGCCAGCAGTAACCCGGGACTAGGGGAGTTCTTC.

The gene calls are TRBV7-4 and TRBJ1-4; D remains unclear. There are 14 residues in the CDR3. The V end was cut by 4 bases, the J end by 8 bases, with 14 bases between. Germline V gene lookup returns CDR1 SGHVT and CDR2 SQSDAQ. DNA for the CDR3: TGTGCCAGCAGCTCGATAGAGTATCGGGAAAAACTGTTTTTT. This sequence encodes CASSSIEYREKLFF.

This chain joins TRBV3-1 (or the pseudogene TRBV3-2) and TRBJ2-1; TRBD2 matches at 8 bases. From germline, CDR1 is LGHDT and CDR2 YNNKEL (reference sequence). The CDR3 has 15 residues. After removal of 4 bases from V and 3 bases from J, the junction contained 5 bases not matched to a gene. CDR3 region: CASSPGTRSYNEQFF. The CDR3 DNA sequence: TGTGCCAGCAGCCCCGGGACTAGAAGCTACAATGAGCAGTTCTTC.

The gene calls are TRBV19 and TRBJ1-1; the D gene is possibly TRBD1 (6 bases). From germline, CDR1 is LNHDA and CDR2 SQIVND (reference sequence). The CDR3 is made up of 15 amino acids. V dropped 6 bases and J dropped 3 bases, with 17 bases sitting between them. CDR3 sequence: CASSQMGAGYTEAFF. The CDR3 DNA sequence: TGTGCCAGTAGCCAAATGGGGGCAGGGTACACTGAAGCTTTCTTT.

This clone was observed once. V usage is TRBV4-1 and J usage is TRBJ1-2; no firm D call. This CDR3 has 11 amino acids. The germline V gene has CDR1 MGHRA and CDR2 YSYEKL. Trimming cost V 0 bases and J 9 bases, with 5 bases left between them. CDR3 protein: CASSQETSYTF. The CDR3, as DNA: TGCGCCAGCAGCCAAGAAACAAGCTACACCTTC.

The chain is built from TRBV11-2 and TRBJ2-7, with D perhaps TRBD1 (5 bases). The CDR3 has 15 amino acids. V gave up 2 bases and J gave up 1 base, with 12 bases separating them. Per the germline V gene, CDR1 is SGHAT and CDR2 is FQNNGV. The CDR3 region has the DNA TGTGCCAGCAGCTTACTGTTGGGGCTTTCCTACGAGCAGTACTTC. Translated: CASSLLLGLSYEQYF.

This clone was observed a single time. V is TRBV6-1 and J is TRBJ2-3, with a tentative D call TRBD2 (5 bases). V was pared by 6 bases and J by 4 bases, with 17 bases between. This CDR3 comprises 15 residues. Germline V gene data show CDR1 as MNHNS and CDR2 as SASEGT. CDR3 bases: TGTGCCAGCAGCGACGGCGGAGGACGGTCAGATACGCAGTATTTT. Translated: CASSDGGGRSDTQYF.

The chain employs TRBV5-1 and TRBJ1-3; a weak D match, TRBD1 (5 bases). The V and J ends lost 2 bases and 0 bases respectively, with 6 bases between them. The CDR3 has 14 amino acids. Looked up from germline, CDR1 is SGHRS and CDR2 is YFSETQ. The CDR3, as DNA: TGCGCCAGCAGCTTTCAGGGCTCTGGAAACACCATATATTTT. It yields the protein CASSFQGSGNTIYF.

This clone appeared a single time. The rearrangement links TRBV27 to TRBJ2-6, with 10 bases that match TRBD1. Per germline, CDR1 MNHEY and CDR2 SMNVEV (reference sequence). The CDR3 length is 19 residues. The V gene end was trimmed by 6 bases and the J gene end by 3 bases; junction bases not matched to a gene: 14. The CDR3 sequence: CASSPIRGQGGDGANVLTF. The DNA for the CDR3 is TGTGCCAGCAGCCCAATACGAGGACAGGGGGGTGATGGGGCCAACGTCCTGACTTTC.

J is TRBJ2-1 and V is TRBV7-6, with 7 bases aligning to TRBD2. J gave up 5 bases and V 1 base, and 5 bases lay outside the gene matches. CDR1 is SGHVS and CDR2 is FNYEAQ in the germline V gene. The CDR3 sequence is 15 residues long. CDR3 DNA: TGTGCCAGCAGCTTAGGGGGGGGACTAAACAATGAGCAGTTCTTC. This translates into CASSLGGGLNNEQFF.